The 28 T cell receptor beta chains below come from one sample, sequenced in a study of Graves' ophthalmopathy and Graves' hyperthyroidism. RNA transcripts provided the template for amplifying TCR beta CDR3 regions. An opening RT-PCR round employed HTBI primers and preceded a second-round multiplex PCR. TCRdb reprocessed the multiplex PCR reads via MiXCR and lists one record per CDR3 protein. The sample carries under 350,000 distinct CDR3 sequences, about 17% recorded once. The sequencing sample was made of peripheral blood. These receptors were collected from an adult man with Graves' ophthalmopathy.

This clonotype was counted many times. The CDR3: CASSRAANSPLHF. For the CDR3, the DNA is TGTGCCAGCTCTCGGGCAGCCAATTCACCCCTCCACTTT. V usage is TRBV6-1 and J usage is TRBJ1-6; no clear D. V lost 8 bases and J lost 7, with 12 bases in between. The CDR3 totals 13 residues. Germline loops: CDR1 MNHNS, CDR2 SASEGT.

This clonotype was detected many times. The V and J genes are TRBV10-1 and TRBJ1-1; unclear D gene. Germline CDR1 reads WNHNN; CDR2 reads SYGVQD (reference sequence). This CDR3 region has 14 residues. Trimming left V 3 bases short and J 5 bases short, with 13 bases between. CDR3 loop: CASSENLGSTEAFF. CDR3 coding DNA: TGCGCCAGCAGTGAAAACTTAGGGAGTACTGAAGCTTTCTTT.

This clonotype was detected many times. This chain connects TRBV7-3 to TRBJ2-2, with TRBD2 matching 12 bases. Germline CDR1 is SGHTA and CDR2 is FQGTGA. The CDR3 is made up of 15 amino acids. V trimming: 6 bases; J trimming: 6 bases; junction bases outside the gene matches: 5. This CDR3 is CASSPSGGAPGELFF. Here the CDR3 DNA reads TGTGCCAGCAGTCCTAGCGGGGGGGCCCCCGGGGAGCTGTTTTTT.

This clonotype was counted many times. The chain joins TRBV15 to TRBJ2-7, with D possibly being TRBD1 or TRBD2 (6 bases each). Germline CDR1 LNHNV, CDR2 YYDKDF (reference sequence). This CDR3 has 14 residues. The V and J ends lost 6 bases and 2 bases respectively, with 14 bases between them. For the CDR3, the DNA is TGTGCCACCAGGTTTAGCGGACAGCCCTACGAGCAGTACTTC. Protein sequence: CATRFSGQPYEQYF.

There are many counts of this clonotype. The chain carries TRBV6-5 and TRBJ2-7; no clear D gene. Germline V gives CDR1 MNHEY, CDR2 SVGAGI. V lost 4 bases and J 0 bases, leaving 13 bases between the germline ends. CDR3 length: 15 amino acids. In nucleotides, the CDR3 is TGTGCCAGCAGTTGGGGAACAGTTCCCTCCTACGAGCAGTACTTC. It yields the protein CASSWGTVPSYEQYF.

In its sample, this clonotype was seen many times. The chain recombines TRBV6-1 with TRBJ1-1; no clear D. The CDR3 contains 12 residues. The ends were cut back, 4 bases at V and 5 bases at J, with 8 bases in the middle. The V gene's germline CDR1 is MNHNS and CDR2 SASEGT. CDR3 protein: CASSAGRTEAFF. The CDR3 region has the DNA TGTGCCAGCAGTGCGGGGAGGACTGAAGCTTTCTTT.

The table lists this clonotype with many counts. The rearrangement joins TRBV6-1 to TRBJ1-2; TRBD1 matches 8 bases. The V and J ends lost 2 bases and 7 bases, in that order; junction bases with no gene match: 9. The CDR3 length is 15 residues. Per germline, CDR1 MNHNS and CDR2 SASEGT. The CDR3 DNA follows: TGTGCCAGCAGTGAATGGAGGACAGGGAGGTTTGGCTACACCTTC. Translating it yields CASSEWRTGRFGYTF.

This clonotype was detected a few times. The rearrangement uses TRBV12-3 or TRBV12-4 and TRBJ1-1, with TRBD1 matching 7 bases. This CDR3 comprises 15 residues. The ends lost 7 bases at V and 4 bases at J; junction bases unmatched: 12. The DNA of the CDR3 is TGTGCCAGCACCCCCTCCGGGACAGATTGCACTGAAGCTTTCTTT. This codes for CASTPSGTDCTEAFF.

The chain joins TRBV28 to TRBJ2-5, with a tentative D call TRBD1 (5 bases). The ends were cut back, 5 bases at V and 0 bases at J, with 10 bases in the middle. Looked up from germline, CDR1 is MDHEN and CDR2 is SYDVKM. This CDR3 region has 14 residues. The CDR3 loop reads CASSPQVYQETQYF. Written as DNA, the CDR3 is TGTGCCAGCAGTCCACAGGTGTACCAAGAGACCCAGTACTTC.

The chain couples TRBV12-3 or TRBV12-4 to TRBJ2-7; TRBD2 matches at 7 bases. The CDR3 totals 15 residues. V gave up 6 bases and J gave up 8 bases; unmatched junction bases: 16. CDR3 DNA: TGTGCCAGCAGAAAACTACTAGCGCCCCACAGCCAGCAGTACTTC. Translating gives CASRKLLAPHSQQYF.

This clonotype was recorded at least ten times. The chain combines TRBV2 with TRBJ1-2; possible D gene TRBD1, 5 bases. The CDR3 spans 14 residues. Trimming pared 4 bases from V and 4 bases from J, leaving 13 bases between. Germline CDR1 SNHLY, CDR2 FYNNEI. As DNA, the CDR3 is TGTGCCAGCAGTGCAGGAGGGACGGTCTATGGCTACACCTTC. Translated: CASSAGGTVYGYTF.

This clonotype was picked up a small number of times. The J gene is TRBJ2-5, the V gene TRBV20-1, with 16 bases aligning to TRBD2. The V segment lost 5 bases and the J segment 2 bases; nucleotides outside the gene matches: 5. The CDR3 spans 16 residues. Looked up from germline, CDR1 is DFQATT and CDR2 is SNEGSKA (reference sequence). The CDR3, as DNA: TGCAGTGCTGGGCCGGGACTAGCGGGGGGGCAAGAGACCCAGTACTTC. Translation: CSAGPGLAGGQETQYF.

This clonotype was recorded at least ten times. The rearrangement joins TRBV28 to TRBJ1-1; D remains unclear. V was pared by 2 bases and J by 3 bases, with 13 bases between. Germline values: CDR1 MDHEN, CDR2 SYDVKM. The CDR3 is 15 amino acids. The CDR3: CASSLSDMSYTEAFF. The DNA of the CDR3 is TGTGCCAGCAGTTTAAGCGACATGAGCTACACTGAAGCTTTCTTT. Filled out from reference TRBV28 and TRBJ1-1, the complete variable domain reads DVKVTQSSRYLVKRTGEKVFLECVQDMDHENMFWYRQDPGLGLRLIYFSYDVKMKEKGDIPEGYSVSREKKERFSLILESASTNQTSMYLCASSLSDMSYTEAFFGQGTRLTVV.

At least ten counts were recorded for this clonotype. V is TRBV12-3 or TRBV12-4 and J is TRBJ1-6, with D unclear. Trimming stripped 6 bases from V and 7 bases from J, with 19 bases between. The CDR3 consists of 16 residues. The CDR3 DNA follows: TGTGCCAGCAGGCCCACCACCTGGGTCGACAATTCACCCCTCCACTTT. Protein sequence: CASRPTTWVDNSPLHF.

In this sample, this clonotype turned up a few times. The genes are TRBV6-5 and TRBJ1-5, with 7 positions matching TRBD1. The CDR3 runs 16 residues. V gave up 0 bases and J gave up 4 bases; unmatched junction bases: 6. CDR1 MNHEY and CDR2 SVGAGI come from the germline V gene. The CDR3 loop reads CASSYSQSRGNQPQHF. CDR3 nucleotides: TGTGCCAGCAGTTACTCGCAGTCCAGGGGGAATCAGCCCCAGCATTTT.

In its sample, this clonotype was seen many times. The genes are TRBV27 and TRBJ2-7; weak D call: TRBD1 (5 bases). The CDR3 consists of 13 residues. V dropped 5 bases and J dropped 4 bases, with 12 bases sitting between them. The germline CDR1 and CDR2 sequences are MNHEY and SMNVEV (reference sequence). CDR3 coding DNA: TGTGCCAGCAGTCCCCAGGGCATTTACGAGCAGTACTTC. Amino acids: CASSPQGIYEQYF.

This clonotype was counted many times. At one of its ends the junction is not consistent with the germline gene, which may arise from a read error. CDR3 protein: CASSLRAQGGSAEAYF. DNA for the CDR3: TGTGCCAGCAGCTTGCGGGCCCAGGGCGGTAGCGCTGAAGCTTACTTT. This chain links TRBV7-8 with TRBJ1-1; a weak D match, TRBD1 (5 bases). CDR3 size: 16 residues. CDR1 SGHVS and CDR2 FQNEAQ come from the germline V gene.

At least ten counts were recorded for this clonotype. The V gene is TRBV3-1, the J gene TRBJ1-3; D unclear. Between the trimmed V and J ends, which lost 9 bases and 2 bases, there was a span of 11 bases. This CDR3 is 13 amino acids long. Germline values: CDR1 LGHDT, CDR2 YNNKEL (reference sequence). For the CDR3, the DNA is TGTGCCAGGGAACAGAGAACTGGAAACACCATATATTTT. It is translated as CAREQRTGNTIYF.

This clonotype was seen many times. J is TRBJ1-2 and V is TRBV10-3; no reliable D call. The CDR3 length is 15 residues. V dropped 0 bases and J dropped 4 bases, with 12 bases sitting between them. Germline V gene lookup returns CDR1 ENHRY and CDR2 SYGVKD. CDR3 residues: CAISESGPTLYGYTF. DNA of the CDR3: TGTGCCATCAGTGAGTCCGGACCGACCCTCTATGGCTACACCTTC.

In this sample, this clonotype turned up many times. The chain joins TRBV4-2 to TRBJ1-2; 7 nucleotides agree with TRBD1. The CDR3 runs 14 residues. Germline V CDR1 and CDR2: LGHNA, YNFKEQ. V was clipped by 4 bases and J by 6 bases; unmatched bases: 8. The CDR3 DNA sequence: TGTGCCAGCAGCCCCGAGGGAACAGGGGATGGCTACACCTTC. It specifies CASSPEGTGDGYTF.

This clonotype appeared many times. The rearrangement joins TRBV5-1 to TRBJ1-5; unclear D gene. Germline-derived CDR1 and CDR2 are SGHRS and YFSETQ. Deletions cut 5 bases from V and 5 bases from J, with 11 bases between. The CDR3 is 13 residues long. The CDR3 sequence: CASSFGEDQPQHF. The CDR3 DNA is TGCGCCAGCAGTTTCGGGGAGGATCAGCCCCAGCATTTT.

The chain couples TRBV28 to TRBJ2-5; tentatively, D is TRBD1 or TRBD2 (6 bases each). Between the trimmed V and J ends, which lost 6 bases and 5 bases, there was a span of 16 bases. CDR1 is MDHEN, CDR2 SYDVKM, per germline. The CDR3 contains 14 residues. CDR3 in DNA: TGTGCCAGCAGGGGGGGCCGGGAAATGGAGACCCAGTACTTC. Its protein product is CASRGGREMETQYF.

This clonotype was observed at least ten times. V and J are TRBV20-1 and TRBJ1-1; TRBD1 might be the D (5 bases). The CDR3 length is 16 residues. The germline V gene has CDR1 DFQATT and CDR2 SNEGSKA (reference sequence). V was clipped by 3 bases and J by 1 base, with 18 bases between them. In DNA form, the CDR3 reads TGCAGTGCTAGGTCCCAGGGTAAACCAGGGAACACTGAAGCTTTCTTT. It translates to CSARSQGKPGNTEAFF.

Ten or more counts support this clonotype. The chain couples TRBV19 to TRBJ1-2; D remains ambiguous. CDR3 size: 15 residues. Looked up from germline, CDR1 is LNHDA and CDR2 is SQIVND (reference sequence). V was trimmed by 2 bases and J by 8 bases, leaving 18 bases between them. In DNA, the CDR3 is TGTGCCAGTAGTATAAGATCCAGTCGGGCGTTGGGCTACACCTTC. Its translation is CASSIRSSRALGYTF.

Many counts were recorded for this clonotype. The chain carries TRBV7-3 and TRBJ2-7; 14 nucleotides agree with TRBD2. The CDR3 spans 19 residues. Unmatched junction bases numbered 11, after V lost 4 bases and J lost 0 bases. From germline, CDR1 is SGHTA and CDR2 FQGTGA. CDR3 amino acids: CASSSTTSGGAFSSYEQYF. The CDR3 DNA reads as TGTGCCAGCAGCTCCACGACTAGCGGGGGGGCCTTTAGCTCCTACGAGCAGTACTTC.

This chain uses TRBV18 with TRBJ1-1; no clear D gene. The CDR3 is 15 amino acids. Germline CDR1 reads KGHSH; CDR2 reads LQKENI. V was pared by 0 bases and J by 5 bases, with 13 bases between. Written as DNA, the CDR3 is TGTGCCAGCTCACCACCTCGCCGGGAACGGACTGAAGCTTTCTTT. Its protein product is CASSPPRRERTEAFF.

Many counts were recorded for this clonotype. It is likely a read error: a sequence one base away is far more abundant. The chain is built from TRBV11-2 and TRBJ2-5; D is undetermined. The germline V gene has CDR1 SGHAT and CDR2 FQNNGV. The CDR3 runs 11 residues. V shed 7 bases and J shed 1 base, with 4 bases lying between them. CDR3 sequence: CASTPQETQYF. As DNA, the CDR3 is TGTGCCAGCACCCCCCAAGAGACCCAGTACTTC.

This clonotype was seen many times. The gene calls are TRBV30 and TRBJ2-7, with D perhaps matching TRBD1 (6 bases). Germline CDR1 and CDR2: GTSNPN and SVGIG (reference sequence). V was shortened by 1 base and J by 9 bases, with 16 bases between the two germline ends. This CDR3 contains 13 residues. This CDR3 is CAWSARQDGVQYF. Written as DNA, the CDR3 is TGTGCCTGGAGTGCCAGACAGGATGGGGTGCAGTACTTC.